This T cell receptor (beta chain) emerged from a study of blood T cells in healthy people across ages. As for this clonotype: The junction departs from germline at one end; a sequencing error may be responsible.

PCR was performed a second time for roughly 7 to 11 cycles using a sample-barcoded 5' primer and a J-beta primer mix. Via MiXCR, TCRdb re-called the 5' RACE reads, giving one row per CDR3 protein. The table records around 1,600,000 distinct CDR3 sequences, roughly 43% of them present only once. Germline lookup yields CDR1 SGDLS and CDR2 YYNGEE. The CDR3 extends over 16 amino acids. Peripheral blood samples of roughly 9.8 milliliters were drawn from each donor. Material: blood. The rearrangement joins TRBV9 to TRBJ2-2; D is possibly TRBD2 (5 bases). The TCR was taken from a woman between 18 and 29 years old in good health. The CDR3 loop reads CAGSRRQQTNTGELFF. The CDR3 DNA sequence: TGTGCCGGCAGCCGGAGGCAGCAGACGAACACCGGGGAGCTGTTTTTT.